Shown below are 9 T cell receptor beta chains from a single sample sequenced in a study of blood T cell repertoires in COVID-19. Assay used: immunoSEQ multiplex PCR; TCRdb lists only in-frame clones, some missing. The table lists more than 85,000 clones, 85% of them singletons. The source material was peripheral blood. The receptors were sampled from a man aged 45-65 years with acute or convalescent COVID-19.

The rearrangement uses TRBV4-1 and TRBJ1-6; 8 nucleotides agree with TRBD1. Per germline, CDR1 MGHRA and CDR2 YSYEKL. V dropped 6 bases and J dropped 7; count of bases not matched to a gene: 8. The CDR3 is 15 amino acids. CDR3 in DNA: TGCGCCAGCAGATCGAACAGGGGGGGGAATTCACCCCTCCACTTT. Translated: CASRSNRGGNSPLHF.

V is TRBV7-2 and J is TRBJ1-6, with D perhaps TRBD1 (6 bases). The CDR3 spans 15 residues. CDR1 SGHTA and CDR2 FQGNSA come from the germline V gene. Trimming pared 3 bases from V and 3 bases from J, leaving 9 bases between. The DNA for the CDR3 is TGTGCCAGCAGCTTCGGCAGGGGCTATAATTCACCCCTCCACTTT. Translated, it gives CASSFGRGYNSPLHF. Combining the CDR3 with reference TRBV7-2 and TRBJ1-6 gives the whole variable domain GAGVSQSPSNKVTEKGKDVELRCDPISGHTALYWYRQSLGQGLEFLIYFQGNSAPDKSGLPSDRFSAERTGGSVSTLTIQRTQQEDSAVYLCASSFGRGYNSPLHFGNGTRLTVT.

The chain is built from TRBV9 and TRBJ2-1, with 13 bases identical to TRBD2. In germline, CDR1 is SGDLS, CDR2 YYNGEE. The CDR3 totals 17 residues. The trim removed 1 base at V and 8 bases at J, leaving 9 bases unmatched. CDR3 sequence (DNA): TGTGCCAGCAGCGTACACCAACTAGCGGGAGGGAAAGATGAGCAGTTCTTC. Amino acid sequence: CASSVHQLAGGKDEQFF.

The chain carries TRBV5-1 and TRBJ2-3; maybe TRBD2 (6 bases). The CDR3 runs to 12 residues. V dropped 2 bases and J dropped 8 bases, with 9 bases sitting between them. Germline-derived CDR1 and CDR2 are SGHRS and YFSETQ. The CDR3, as DNA: TGCGCCAGCAGCTTTGGAGGGTTTACGCAGTATTTT. Translation gives CASSFGGFTQYF.

This chain's CDR3 is CASSEGREGLNEQFF. In DNA form, the CDR3 reads TGCGCCAGCAGTGAAGGACGGGAAGGTTTGAATGAGCAGTTCTTC. The chain is built from TRBV10-1 and TRBJ2-1, with D perhaps TRBD2 (5 bases). The V gene lost 3 bases and the J gene lost 7 bases, with 16 bases spanning the gap. The CDR3 is 15 residues long. Germline V CDR1 and CDR2: WNHNN, SYGVQD (reference sequence).

In its sample, this clone was seen a few times. The V gene is TRBV7-9, the J gene TRBJ1-5; D is uncertain. Germline-derived CDR1 and CDR2 are SEHNR and FQNEAQ (reference sequence). With 5 bases removed from V and 6 bases from J, the gap between germline ends came to 8 bases. The CDR3 is 12 amino acids. CDR3: CASSVLSQPQHF. The CDR3 DNA is TGTGCCAGCAGCGTGCTCAGTCAGCCCCAGCATTTT.

The chain is built from TRBV7-9 and TRBJ2-2; TRBD1 agrees at 9 bases. The V and J ends lost 7 bases and 4 bases, in that order; junction bases with no gene match: 10. The germline V gene encodes CDR1 SEHNR and CDR2 FQNEAQ (reference sequence). CDR3 size: 16 residues. The CDR3 protein is CASNPTGGIGTGELFF. CDR3 DNA sequence: TGTGCCAGCAACCCCACAGGGGGCATAGGCACCGGGGAGCTGTTTTTT.

The gene calls are TRBV1 and TRBJ2-5; TRBD2, the table's D call, was not compared with the DNA. TRBV1 is an annotated pseudogene. This CDR3 is built from 15 residues. For the CDR3, the DNA is TGCACCAGCAGCCAAGATTGGCGGGAGAAAGAGACCCAGTACTTC. Its translation: CTSSQDWREKETQYF.

The chain joins TRBV19 to TRBJ1-2; maybe TRBD1 (5 bases). The CDR3 has 16 amino acids. Trimming took off 7 bases at V and 1 base at J, with 19 bases between the two ends. Germline CDR1 and CDR2: LNHDA and SQIVND (reference sequence). The CDR3, as DNA: TGTGCCAGTACCTTTCAAGAGGGGAGGATTAACTATGGCTACACCTTC. This encodes CASTFQEGRINYGYTF. Drawing the rest from reference TRBV19 and TRBJ1-2, the complete variable domain is DGGITQSPKYLFRKEGQNVTLSCEQNLNHDAMYWYRQDPGQGLRLIYYSQIVNDFQKGDIAEGYSVSREKKESFPLTVTSAQKNPTAFYLCASTFQEGRINYGYTFGSGTRLTVV.